Following are 29 T cell receptor beta chains from one sample sequenced in a study of cytomegalovirus exposure and HLA in healthy donors. With 60 Vbeta and 13 Jbeta primers, the PCR was carried out. TCRdb's copy holds only in-frame clones and misses some; the assay was immunoSEQ multiplex PCR. The sample lists about 100,000 clones; more than 65% were seen once. Sample: PBMCs. The receptor set was obtained from a male donor in good health and CMV-seronegative.

This chain joins TRBV2 and TRBJ2-2; 10 nucleotides match TRBD2. The ends lost 3 bases at V and 4 bases at J; junction bases unmatched: 8. Germline V gene sequence: CDR1 SNHLY, CDR2 FYNNEI. The CDR3 sequence is 17 residues long. The CDR3 protein is CASSDGTSVSITGELFF. The CDR3 DNA sequence: TGTGCCAGCAGTGATGGGACTAGCGTATCAATCACCGGGGAGCTGTTTTTT.

The V gene is TRBV6-6, the J gene TRBJ1-2; TRBD1 matches 7 bases. After removal of 1 base from V and 6 bases from J, the junction contained 5 bases not matched to a gene. This CDR3 contains 14 residues. Germline V lookup: CDR1 MNHNY, CDR2 SVGAGI (reference sequence). CDR3 in amino acids: CASSYLGTEHGYTF. CDR3 DNA sequence: TGTGCCAGCAGTTACTTGGGGACAGAGCATGGCTACACCTTC.

This clone was recorded only once. The chain is built from TRBV5-8 and TRBJ2-7; 7 bases are shared with TRBD2. Germline V gene sequence: CDR1 SGHTS, CDR2 YDEGEE. Trimming removed 3 bases from V and 0 bases from J; junction bases left unmatched: 6. This CDR3 contains 15 residues. This chain's CDR3 is CASSSILANSYEQYF. The CDR3 nucleotides read TGTGCCAGCAGCTCAATACTAGCGAACTCCTACGAGCAGTACTTC.

This chain connects TRBV7-2 to TRBJ2-5, with D uncertain. With the DNA end fitting TRBJ2-7 better, the J assignment may be wrong. The CDR3 consists of 13 residues. Per germline, CDR1 SGHTA and CDR2 FQGNSA. CDR3 region: CASSTQQSYEQYF. CDR3 bases: TGTGCCAGCAGCACACAACAGTCCTACGAGCAGTACTTC.

The gene calls are TRBV6-6 and TRBJ1-4; D uncertain. Trimming stripped 11 bases from V and 2 bases from J, with 9 bases between. The CDR3 runs 12 residues. CDR1 and CDR2 from the germline V gene are MNHNY and SVGAGI (reference sequence). In DNA, the CDR3 is TGTGCCGCCTCTAGGACTAATGAAAAACTGTTTTTT. Protein: CAASRTNEKLFF.

This clone turned up a few times. CDR3 sequence reads: CASSIRDRGIGNTEAFF. CDR3 nucleotide sequence: TGTGCCAGCTCCATCCGGGACAGGGGAATTGGTAACACTGAAGCTTTCTTT. The V gene is TRBV28, the J gene TRBJ1-1, with 10 nucleotides matching TRBD1. Germline values: CDR1 MDHEN, CDR2 SYDVKM. This CDR3 has 17 residues. The junction had 14 bases not matched to a gene; V was cut back by 8 bases and J by 2 bases.

This clone has only a few counts. The J gene is TRBJ1-2, the V gene TRBV29-1; D remains unclear. Trimming took off 5 bases at V and 3 bases at J, with 7 bases between the two ends. Germline V gives CDR1 SQVTM, CDR2 ANQGSEA. The CDR3 is made up of 11 amino acids. The DNA for the CDR3 is TGCAGCGTTCTGGCAGACTATGGCTACACCTTC. Its protein product is CSVLADYGYTF.

The rearrangement links TRBV6-6 to TRBJ1-5; tentatively, D is TRBD1 (6 bases). Germline loops: CDR1 MNHNY, CDR2 SVGAGI (reference sequence). Trimming removed 7 bases from V and 5 bases from J, with 15 bases in between. This CDR3 contains 14 residues. CDR3 sequence: CASIRGVGDQPQHF. In DNA, the CDR3 is TGTGCCAGCATCAGGGGAGTCGGCGATCAGCCCCAGCATTTT.

The rearrangement links TRBV5-1 to TRBJ2-1; TRBD1 might be the D (6 bases). V lost 1 base to trimming and J lost 6 bases, with 8 bases between them. Per germline, CDR1 SGHRS and CDR2 YFSETQ. This CDR3 contains 13 residues. The CDR3 spells CASSLRQANEQFF. CDR3 bases: TGCGCCAGCAGCTTGAGACAGGCCAATGAGCAGTTCTTC. The variable domain in full, completed from reference TRBV5-1 and TRBJ2-1, reads KAGVTQTPRYLIKTRGQQVTLSCSPISGHRSVSWYQQTPGQGLQFLFEYFSETQRNKGNFPGRFSGRQFSNSRSEMNVSTLELGDSALYLCASSLRQANEQFFGPGTRLTVL.

V is TRBV2 and J is TRBJ1-1, with D possibly TRBD1 on 6 matching bases. In germline, CDR1 is SNHLY, CDR2 FYNNEI. The CDR3 runs 15 residues. Trimming removed 2 bases from V and 0 bases from J, with 10 bases in between. The chain's CDR3 is CASSEQGPMNTEAFF. For the CDR3, the DNA is TGTGCCAGCAGTGAACAGGGGCCGATGAACACTGAAGCTTTCTTT.

V gene TRBV7-8 combines with J gene TRBJ2-1, with D tentatively TRBD1 (5 bases). The CDR3 sequence is 16 residues long. Germline values: CDR1 SGHVS, CDR2 FQNEAQ. V lost 5 bases to trimming and J lost 7 bases, with 21 bases between them. DNA of the CDR3: TGTGCCAGCAGCCCACGGACACCCCAGTCCTCTAATGAGCAGTTCTTC. Its translation is CASSPRTPQSSNEQFF.

The rearrangement links TRBV10-1 to TRBJ2-5; 12 bases are shared with TRBD2. The V segment lost 5 bases and the J segment 4 bases; nucleotides outside the gene matches: 5. Per the germline V gene, CDR1 is WNHNN and CDR2 is SYGVQD (reference sequence). This CDR3 contains 15 residues. The CDR3 DNA is TGCGCCAGCAGTTTAGGACTAGCGGGAAGAGAGACCCAGTACTTC. Translating gives CASSLGLAGRETQYF.

The chain uses TRBV6-1 and TRBJ2-3; possibly TRBD1 for D (5 bases). Germline lookup yields CDR1 MNHNS and CDR2 SASEGT. This CDR3 is built from 15 residues. V lost 2 bases and J 5 bases, leaving 14 bases between the germline ends. For the CDR3, the DNA is TGTGCCAGCAGTGAACATTTTCAGGGTGGAGATACGCAGTATTTT. As protein: CASSEHFQGGDTQYF.

The chain employs TRBV7-7 and TRBJ1-1; perhaps TRBD1 as D (5 bases). The CDR3 has 13 amino acids. V was trimmed by 0 bases and J by 5 bases, leaving 7 bases between them. CDR1 SSHAT and CDR2 FNYEAQ come from the germline V gene (reference sequence). The CDR3 DNA reads as TGTGCCAGCAGCTTAGCCCGGGGGACTGAAGCTTTCTTT. This gives the protein CASSLARGTEAFF.

This rearrangement joins TRBV5-1 to TRBJ2-7, with 7 nucleotides matching TRBD1. The J segment lost 7 bases and the V segment lost 4 bases, leaving 14 bases of the junction unmatched. Germline V lookup: CDR1 SGHRS, CDR2 YFSETQ. The CDR3 runs 15 residues. CDR3 DNA sequence: TGCGCCAGCAGCCCCGGGACAGCCCGCCTAGGGGAGCAGTACTTC. This encodes CASSPGTARLGEQYF.

This clone was seen only a few times. The rearrangement joins TRBV9 to TRBJ2-3, with 11 bases fitting TRBD1. The CDR3 has 19 residues. CDR1 and CDR2 (germline): SGDLS, YYNGEE. With V trimmed by 4 bases and J by 4 bases, 17 bases remained unmatched. The CDR3 spells CASSLEAGTGGPGSDTQYF. DNA for the CDR3: TGTGCCAGCAGCCTAGAAGCCGGGACAGGGGGTCCGGGGTCAGATACGCAGTATTTT.

The V call is TRBV19, the J call TRBJ2-1; TRBD1 aligns across 9 bases. The CDR3 spans 16 residues. Losses at the gene ends were 1 base for V and 4 bases for J; bases not matched to a gene: 5. In germline, CDR1 is LNHDA, CDR2 SQIVND (reference sequence). In DNA form, the CDR3 reads TGTGCCAGTAGTATAGGGGGGACAGGGCCTTACAATGAGCAGTTCTTC. Its protein product is CASSIGGTGPYNEQFF.

The genes are TRBV6-5 and TRBJ2-3; TRBD2 agrees at 10 bases. The junction had 8 bases not matched to a gene; V was cut back by 9 bases and J by 2 bases. Germline values: CDR1 MNHEY, CDR2 SVGAGI. The CDR3 length is 15 residues. The CDR3 loop reads CASASGTSATDTQYF. The DNA for the CDR3 is TGTGCCAGTGCCTCAGGGACTAGCGCCACAGATACGCAGTATTTT.

The chain links TRBV7-9 to TRBJ2-5; 7 bases map to TRBD1. The CDR3 has 14 amino acids. V dropped 4 bases and J dropped 2; count of bases not matched to a gene: 4. Looked up from germline, CDR1 is SEHNR and CDR2 is FQNEAQ (reference sequence). The CDR3 nucleotides read TGTGCCAGCAGCTCACAGGGGTTGCAAGAGACCCAGTACTTC. Its protein is CASSSQGLQETQYF.

This clone has just one count. The V gene is TRBV10-1, the J gene TRBJ2-3; 10 bases fit TRBD2. The CDR3 is 18 residues long. V shed 5 bases, J shed 0 bases, and the junction held 11 bases outside the gene matches. Germline CDR1 reads WNHNN; CDR2 reads SYGVQD (reference sequence). The CDR3 loop reads CASSPGGTSVSSTDTQYF. CDR3 nucleotides: TGCGCCAGCAGTCCAGGCGGGACTAGCGTTTCTAGCACAGATACGCAGTATTTT.

The rearrangement links TRBV5-1 to TRBJ1-5; 9 nucleotides agree with TRBD1. The germline V gene has CDR1 SGHRS and CDR2 YFSETQ. The CDR3 runs to 15 residues. Unmatched junction bases numbered 2, after V lost 0 bases and J lost 4 bases. Written as DNA, the CDR3 is TGCGCCAGCAGCTTGGGGGACAGGGTAAATCAGCCCCAGCATTTT. Its translation: CASSLGDRVNQPQHF.

This chain joins TRBV27 and TRBJ1-2; D remains ambiguous. From germline, CDR1 is MNHEY and CDR2 SMNVEV (reference sequence). The length of the CDR3 is 14 residues. V was pared by 7 bases and J by 2 bases, with 14 bases between. For the CDR3, the DNA is TGTGCCAGCACCTCTGGTAGGAGAAACTATGGCTACACCTTC. It specifies CASTSGRRNYGYTF.

The rearrangement links TRBV28 to TRBJ2-1; 7 positions match TRBD1. Germline-derived CDR1 and CDR2 are MDHEN and SYDVKM. The CDR3 spans 15 residues. J was trimmed by 2 bases and V by 6 bases; bases with no gene match: 7. CDR3: CASSPDRPTYNEQFF. The CDR3 DNA follows: TGTGCCAGCAGCCCGGACAGGCCTACCTACAATGAGCAGTTCTTC.

The chain has TRBV2 and TRBJ1-2; TRBD1 might be the D (6 bases). The V and J ends lost 2 bases and 4 bases respectively, with 14 bases between them. Germline V gene data show CDR1 as SNHLY and CDR2 as FYNNEI. This CDR3 has 15 residues. In DNA, the CDR3 is TGTGCCAGCAGTGAATTGGACAGATCATTCTATGGCTACACCTTC. Protein: CASSELDRSFYGYTF.

V and J are TRBV4-1 and TRBJ1-4; 8 bases agree with TRBD1. Germline-derived CDR1 and CDR2 are MGHRA and YSYEKL. Trimming cost V 2 bases and J 4 bases; bases outside gene matches: 3. This CDR3 region has 15 residues. CDR3: CASSQFGTGNEKLFF. DNA for the CDR3: TGCGCCAGCAGCCAATTTGGGACAGGTAATGAAAAACTGTTTTTT.

The chain recombines TRBV5-1 with TRBJ2-3; tentative D call: TRBD2 (5 bases). Germline V gene sequence: CDR1 SGHRS, CDR2 YFSETQ. Trimming removed 4 bases from V and 2 bases from J, with 11 bases in between. CDR3 length equals 14 residues. The CDR3 nucleotides read TGCGCCAGCAGCCCAAGACTATACACAGATACGCAGTATTTT. Its protein product is CASSPRLYTDTQYF.

The chain recombines TRBV29-1 with TRBJ1-1; 9 positions match TRBD1. Germline CDR1 is SQVTM and CDR2 is ANQGSEA. The V and J ends lost 4 bases and 5 bases, in that order; junction bases with no gene match: 8. The CDR3 is made up of 14 amino acids. In nucleotides, the CDR3 is TGCAGCGTTGTGGGACAGGGTTGGCGGACTGAAGCTTTCTTT. It translates to CSVVGQGWRTEAFF.

CDR3 protein: CASSFPGGNTDTQYF. The CDR3, as DNA: TGTGCCAGCAGCTTCCCGGGCGGGAACACAGATACGCAGTATTTT. The J gene is TRBJ2-3, the V gene TRBV5-4; TRBD2 is a possible D gene (6 bases). Trimming removed 2 bases from V and 2 bases from J, with 12 bases in between. Germline V gene lookup returns CDR1 SGHNT and CDR2 YYREEE (reference sequence). CDR3 length equals 15 residues.

V usage is TRBV7-6 and J usage is TRBJ2-3; D is ambiguous. This CDR3 is built from 14 residues. CDR1 and CDR2 from the germline V gene are SGHVS and FNYEAQ. Trimming cost V 5 bases and J 2 bases, with 11 bases left between them. This CDR3 is CASSISHYTDTQYF. CDR3 DNA sequence: TGTGCCAGCAGCATAAGCCACTACACAGATACGCAGTATTTT. Supplemented by reference TRBV7-6 and TRBJ2-3, the full variable domain reads GAGVSQSPRYKVTKRGQDVALRCDPISGHVSLYWYRQALGQGPEFLTYFNYEAQQDKSGLPNDRFSAERPEGSISTLTIQRTEQRDSAMYRCASSISHYTDTQYFGPGTRLTVL.